This T cell receptor beta chain was sequenced during a study of shared clonotypes between healthy human individuals. Study conclusions and caveats: The study generally estimated greater richness for naive than memory subsets. With a few donors compared, roughly 4.9% of naive CD4 clonotypes were shared.

In regard to this clone: Its antigen is unknown.

The V end was cut by 4 bases, the J end by 2 bases, with 17 bases between. This CDR3 is built from 16 residues. CDR1 SGHDN and CDR2 FVKESK come from the germline V gene. In the sorted-subset replicate PCRs, 150 to 200 ng DNA, tens of thousands of T cell genomes, was used. Clones were sequenced by immunoSEQ multiplex PCR, and TCRdb holds only the in-frame ones, with some missing. This table has millions of clones, 85% to 95% appearing once. This receptor was obtained from a man younger than 35 in good health. Some clones in this sample may be carry-over from other donors' samples. What was sequenced was naive CD4+ T cells from PBMCs. The subset was: CD45RA+ positively selected. The V and J genes are TRBV14 and TRBJ1-1; D gene unclear. The CDR3 sequence is CASSPLFYSANTEAFF. In nucleotides, the CDR3 is TGTGCCAGCAGCCCACTGTTCTACAGCGCTAACACTGAAGCTTTCTTT. The full variable domain, with the rest looked up from reference TRBV14 and TRBJ1-1, is EAGVTQFPSHSVIEKGQTVTLRCDPISGHDNLYWYRRVMGKEIKFLLHFVKESKQDESGMPNNRFLAERTGGTYSTLKVQPAELEDSGVYFCASSPLFYSANTEAFFGQGTRLTVV.